This TCR beta chain comes out of a study of blood T cell repertoires in COVID-19. As for the study in general: COVID-19 samples collected from the United States, Italy and Spain covered acute and convalescent phases. Sample material is recorded as cDNA or gDNA derived from T cells, B-cell-depleted T cells, or PBMCs.

In germline, CDR1 is SEHNR, CDR2 FQNEAQ (reference sequence). The ends were cut back, 0 bases at V and 14 bases at J, with 20 bases in the middle. CDR3 size: 16 residues. Per the original methods: Reference gene primer amplification in the assay estimated nucleated cell counts. Sequenced by immunoSEQ multiplex PCR; TCRdb stores in-frame clones only, minus some. For V, J and clone size, that table is used; D and trimming come from the DNA. Of about 42,000 clones in the sample, roughly 77% were seen once. This clone was detected once. The chain recombines TRBV7-9 with TRBJ1-6; D may be TRBD1 (6 bases). The receptor's source is an elderly man with acute or convalescent COVID-19. Material: peripheral blood. CDR3 in amino acids: CASSLAPGTTRQALHF. The CDR3 DNA is TGTGCCAGCAGCTTAGCGCCCGGGACAACGCGACAGGCCCTCCACTTT.